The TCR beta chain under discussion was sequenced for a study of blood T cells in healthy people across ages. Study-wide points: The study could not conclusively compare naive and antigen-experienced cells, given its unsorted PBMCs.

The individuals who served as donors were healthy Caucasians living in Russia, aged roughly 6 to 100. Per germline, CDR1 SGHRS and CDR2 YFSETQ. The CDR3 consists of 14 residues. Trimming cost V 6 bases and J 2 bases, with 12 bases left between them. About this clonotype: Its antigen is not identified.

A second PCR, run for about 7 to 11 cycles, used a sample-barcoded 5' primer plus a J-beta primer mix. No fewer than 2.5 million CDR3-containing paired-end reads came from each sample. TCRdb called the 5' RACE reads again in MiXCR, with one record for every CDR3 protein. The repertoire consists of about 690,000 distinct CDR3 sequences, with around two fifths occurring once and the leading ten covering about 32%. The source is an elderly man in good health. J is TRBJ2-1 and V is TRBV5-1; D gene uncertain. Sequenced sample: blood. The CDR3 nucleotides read TGCGCCAGCAAGTCTAAGGGAACCTACAATGAGCAGTTCTTC. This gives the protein CASKSKGTYNEQFF.